Presented here are 31 T cell receptor beta chains from one specimen sequenced in a study of blood T cells in healthy people across ages. A J-beta primer mix and a sample-barcoded 5' primer were used in a second PCR of about 7 to 12 cycles. TCRdb fed the 5' RACE reads into MiXCR, producing one record per CDR3 protein. Of 750,000 to 950,000 distinct CDR3 sequences listed, around half are singletons. Sequencing was carried out using blood. These receptor sequences come from a man older than 75 in good health.

This clonotype was picked up a small number of times. The chain carries TRBV6-2 or TRBV6-3 and TRBJ2-3; 10 bases map to TRBD1. The CDR3 contains 16 residues. Germline V gene lookup returns CDR1 MNHEY and CDR2 SVGEGT. Germline trimming cut 0 bases from V and 5 bases from J; bases unmatched to any gene: 5. The CDR3 loop is CASSYSPTGGLDTQYF. CDR3 coding DNA: TGTGCCAGCAGTTACTCCCCGACAGGGGGCTTAGATACGCAGTATTTT.

Turning to this clonotype: A read error may explain this, as a much larger clone is one base away. The chain recombines TRBV20-1 with TRBJ1-2; no clear D gene. Trimming removed 3 bases at V and 1 base at J, with 6 bases between. Germline CDR1 DFQATT, CDR2 SNEGSKA (reference sequence). The CDR3 extends over 12 amino acids. CDR3 in amino acids: CSASGSNYGYTF. For the CDR3, the DNA is TGCAGTGCTAGCGGCAGTAACTATGGCTACACCTTC.

V and J are TRBV9 and TRBJ2-1; D tentatively fits TRBD1 or TRBD2 (6 bases each). CDR1 and CDR2 (germline): SGDLS, YYNGEE. The CDR3 spans 15 residues. V was trimmed by 3 bases and J by 3 bases, leaving 13 bases between them. The CDR3 coding sequence is TGTGCCAGCAGCGCCCTCGGGGGCGGCTACAATGAGCAGTTCTTC. Protein product: CASSALGGGYNEQFF.

The CDR3 loop reads CASSLAGTGVTDTQYF. The CDR3 nucleotides read TGTGCCAGCAGCTTAGCGGGGACAGGGGTCACAGATACGCAGTATTTT. The V gene is TRBV7-6, the J gene TRBJ2-3, with 10 bases that match TRBD1. Looked up from germline, CDR1 is SGHVS and CDR2 is FNYEAQ. With V trimmed by 0 bases and J by 2 bases, 2 bases remained unmatched. CDR3 size: 16 residues.

This chain uses TRBV7-2 with TRBJ1-1; D gene uncertain. Trimming cost V 3 bases and J 3 bases, with 8 bases left between them. In germline, CDR1 is SGHTA, CDR2 FQGNSA. This CDR3 has 13 residues. In DNA form, the CDR3 reads TGTGCCAGCAGCTTCTCTGCGGACACTGAAGCTTTCTTT. Residues: CASSFSADTEAFF.

The chain recombines TRBV11-1 with TRBJ1-5, with a weak D call TRBD1 (6 bases). In germline, CDR1 is SGHAT, CDR2 FQDESV (reference sequence). V was trimmed by 4 bases and J by 5 bases, leaving 9 bases between them. This CDR3 region has 13 residues. CDR3 protein: CASSSGTYQPQHF. The CDR3 DNA reads as TGTGCCAGCAGCTCGGGGACATATCAGCCCCAGCATTTT.

This clonotype was seen a handful of times. The gene calls are TRBV5-1 and TRBJ2-5; 8 bases align to TRBD1. CDR1 SGHRS and CDR2 YFSETQ come from the germline V gene. V shed 0 bases and J 4 bases; nucleotides not matched to a gene: 5. There are 15 residues in the CDR3. The chain's CDR3 is CASSLGQGTGETQYF. The CDR3, as DNA: TGCGCCAGCAGCTTGGGACAGGGGACGGGAGAGACCCAGTACTTC.

The genes are TRBV12-3 or TRBV12-4 and TRBJ2-1, with 8 positions matching TRBD2. V lost 6 bases and J lost 8; bases outside the gene matches: 15. The CDR3 has 16 residues. The CDR3 region is CASSARGLGVGHEQFF. In DNA, the CDR3 is TGTGCCAGCAGCGCCCGGGGACTAGGAGTTGGGCATGAGCAGTTCTTC.

The V and J genes are TRBV20-1 and TRBJ2-1; D gene unclear. The CDR3 has 11 amino acids. The V end was cut by 7 bases, the J end by 4 bases, with 8 bases between. Per germline, CDR1 DFQATT and CDR2 SNEGSKA (reference sequence). The CDR3 sequence is CSGNLYNEQFF. The CDR3 DNA reads TGCAGTGGAAACCTATACAATGAGCAGTTCTTC.

This clonotype was found once. The V call is TRBV2, the J call TRBJ1-4, with 7 positions matching TRBD1. This CDR3 comprises 15 residues. Trimming removed 2 bases from V and 5 bases from J; junction bases left unmatched: 5. Germline V gene data show CDR1 as SNHLY and CDR2 as FYNNEI. CDR3 protein: CASSEQGTENEKLFF. In DNA, the CDR3 is TGTGCCAGCAGTGAACAGGGGACAGAAAATGAAAAACTGTTTTTT.

This clonotype has only a few counts. V gene TRBV9 combines with J gene TRBJ2-1, with 14 bases aligning to TRBD2. The CDR3 totals 16 residues. Germline lookup yields CDR1 SGDLS and CDR2 YYNGEE. With 2 bases clipped from V and 6 bases from J, the junction kept 4 bases outside the gene matches. The CDR3 loop is CASSVLGTSGSNEQFF. The CDR3 region has the DNA TGTGCCAGCAGCGTGCTCGGGACTAGCGGGAGCAATGAGCAGTTCTTC.

This rearrangement joins TRBV29-1 to TRBJ1-2, with D possibly matching TRBD1 (6 bases). Per the germline V gene, CDR1 is SQVTM and CDR2 is ANQGSEA. The CDR3 is made up of 13 amino acids. Trimming removed 0 bases from V and 6 bases from J, with 11 bases in between. The chain's CDR3 is CSVEDRGGDGYTF. DNA of the CDR3: TGCAGCGTTGAAGATCGGGGGGGCGATGGCTACACCTTC.

The CDR3 region has the DNA TGTGCCAGCAGTGGAAACAGTGCCGGTGGCTACACCTTC. Its translation: CASSGNSAGGYTF. The V call is TRBV6-2 or TRBV6-3, the J call TRBJ1-2; no firm D call. Germline CDR1 and CDR2: MNHEY and SVGEGT. V lost 5 bases and J lost 7, with 14 bases in between. The CDR3 runs 13 residues.

Regarding this clonotype: A read error may produce the germline difference seen at one junction end. Written as DNA, the CDR3 is TGCGGTGCTAGAGATGCCCGGGACGGCACAGATACGCAGTATTTT. This codes for CGARDARDGTDTQYF. J is TRBJ2-3 and V is TRBV20-1; D might be TRBD1 or TRBD2, each matching 5 bases. Germline V gives CDR1 DFQATT, CDR2 SNEGSKA (reference sequence). The length of the CDR3 is 15 residues.

The rearrangement links TRBV5-1 to TRBJ2-1; 7 bases align to TRBD2. Germline V gene lookup returns CDR1 SGHRS and CDR2 YFSETQ. This CDR3 contains 15 residues. The J segment lost 5 bases and the V segment lost 4 bases, leaving 9 bases of the junction unmatched. CDR3 bases: TGCGCCAGCAGCCGGATGGGGGGAGGGAACAATGAGCAGTTCTTC. Protein product: CASSRMGGGNNEQFF.

The J gene is TRBJ2-2, the V gene TRBV3-1; TRBD2 matches at 10 bases. CDR1 and CDR2 from the germline V gene are LGHDT and YNNKEL (reference sequence). The CDR3 extends over 16 amino acids. The V gene end was trimmed by 1 base and the J gene end by 5 bases; junction bases not matched to a gene: 4. CDR3 DNA sequence: TGTGCCAGCAGCCAAGCGTTGACTAGCGGGACCGGGGAGCTGTTTTTT. This sequence encodes CASSQALTSGTGELFF.

The chain employs TRBV7-2 and TRBJ2-3, with D hard to call. Germline V gene sequence: CDR1 SGHTA, CDR2 FQGNSA. This CDR3 region has 14 residues. V was clipped by 1 base and J by 4 bases, with 9 bases between them. In nucleotides, the CDR3 is TGTGCCAGCAGCTTAGTATTTCGGGCAGATACGCAGTATTTT. Encoded protein: CASSLVFRADTQYF.

V is TRBV3-1 and J is TRBJ2-7; TRBD2 aligns across 11 bases. The CDR3 length is 16 residues. Germline CDR1 LGHDT, CDR2 YNNKEL (reference sequence). Trimming cost V 4 bases and J 3 bases; bases outside gene matches: 8. For the CDR3, the DNA is TGTGCCAGCAGCCCGACTCGACTAGCGGGAAACTACGAGCAGTACTTC. As protein: CASSPTRLAGNYEQYF.

This clonotype was counted only a few times. The rearrangement uses TRBV20-1 and TRBJ1-2; D may be TRBD1 (5 bases). Germline values: CDR1 DFQATT, CDR2 SNEGSKA (reference sequence). The ends were cut back, 5 bases at V and 0 bases at J, with 16 bases in the middle. This CDR3 has 15 amino acids. The DNA for the CDR3 is TGCAGTGCTCCGACATCAGGGACGGCTAACTATGGCTACACCTTC. This codes for CSAPTSGTANYGYTF.

This chain links TRBV12-3 or TRBV12-4 with TRBJ2-3, with D possibly being TRBD2 (7 bases). The V and J ends lost 7 bases and 14 bases respectively, with 22 bases between them. The CDR3 covers 13 residues. Written as DNA, the CDR3 is TGTGCCAGCACGTCGGGGGGACACAGATACGCGTATTTT. Its protein is CASTSGGHRYAYF.

This clonotype appeared a few times. The V and J genes are TRBV7-8 and TRBJ2-1; D uncertain. Between the trimmed V and J ends, which lost 7 bases and 8 bases, there was a span of 21 bases. Germline loops: CDR1 SGHVS, CDR2 FQNEAQ. The CDR3 covers 15 residues. The CDR3 nucleotides read TGTGCCAGCAACGCATGGTGGGGTGGCTCCCATGAGCAGTTCTTC. Protein sequence: CASNAWWGGSHEQFF.

V is TRBV11-3 and J is TRBJ2-1; D is perhaps TRBD1 or TRBD2 (6 bases each). Per germline, CDR1 SGHNT and CDR2 YENEEA. This CDR3 has 14 residues. V was cut by 2 bases and J by 13 bases, with 18 bases left in between. The CDR3, as DNA: TGTGCCAGCAGCTTATCAAGGGGGGCTAGGACCCAGTTCTTC. Its translation: CASSLSRGARTQFF.

This chain connects TRBV18 to TRBJ2-5; 9 bases fit TRBD2. The end of the DNA fits TRBJ2-7 better, so the J call may be wrong. The CDR3 length is 14 residues. From germline, CDR1 is KGHSH and CDR2 LQKENI. CDR3 protein: CASSPSAGGGEQYF. Written as DNA, the CDR3 is TGTGCCAGCTCACCATCGGCGGGAGGGGGCGAGCAGTACTTC.

The gene calls are TRBV12-3 or TRBV12-4 and TRBJ2-1; the match to TRBD2 covers 8 bases. CDR3 length: 14 residues. V dropped 5 bases and J dropped 8; count of bases not matched to a gene: 8. The CDR3, as DNA: TGTGCCAGCAGTCAGCTAGCGGGTACTGATGAGCAGTTCTTC. Translated: CASSQLAGTDEQFF.

This clonotype was counted only a few times. This sequence joins TRBV7-2 and TRBJ2-7; 9 nucleotides match TRBD2. After removal of 5 bases from V and 3 bases from J, the junction contained 8 bases not matched to a gene. CDR3 length: 15 amino acids. Germline V gene sequence: CDR1 SGHTA, CDR2 FQGNSA. The CDR3 DNA follows: TGTGCCAGCAGCCAAACCCCGACTAGCGGCTACGAGCAGTACTTC. Protein: CASSQTPTSGYEQYF.

The rearrangement joins TRBV3-1 to TRBJ2-1; 8 bases match TRBD1. The V gene's germline CDR1 is LGHDT and CDR2 YNNKEL (reference sequence). The CDR3 sequence is 15 residues long. V was pared by 3 bases and J by 5 bases, with 6 bases of the junction left unmatched. The CDR3 DNA sequence: TGTGCCAGCAGCCATTCAGGGGGCGCAAACAATGAGCAGTTCTTC. Protein: CASSHSGGANNEQFF.

The chain has TRBV5-8 and TRBJ2-3; D perhaps matches TRBD1 (6 bases). Trimming shortened V by 1 base and J by 14 bases, and 26 bases separated the two germline ends. CDR1 SGHTS and CDR2 YDEGEE come from the germline V gene. The CDR3 is 16 residues long. The CDR3 loop is CASSLTSEGDHRYAYF. In DNA, the CDR3 is TGTGCCAGCAGCTTGACCTCCGAGGGGGATCACAGATACGCGTATTTT. The full variable domain, completed using reference TRBV5-8 and TRBJ2-3, is EAGVTQSPTHLIKTRGQQATLRCSPISGHTSVYWYQQALGLGLQFLLWYDEGEERNRGNFPPRFSGRQFPNYSSELNVNALELEDSALYLCASSLTSEGDHRYAYFGPGTRLTVL.

Only a few counts were recorded for this clonotype. The V and J genes are TRBV10-1 and TRBJ2-4; 7 bases are a match to TRBD2. The DNA matches TRBJ2-7 better at its end, which makes the J call doubtful. This CDR3 has 17 amino acids. In germline, CDR1 is WNHNN, CDR2 SYGVQD (reference sequence). DNA for the CDR3: TGCGCCAGCATCTCCAACCGGGGGAGGGCCTTTTGTCTCGAGCAGTACTTC. This gives the protein CASISNRGRAFCLEQYF.

Concerning this clonotype: The DNA is omitted, as the CDR3 cannot be located on it reliably, and the CDR3 follows TCRdb's listing. The rearrangement links TRBV29-1 to TRBJ2-3. Germline values: CDR1 SQVTM, CDR2 ANQGSEA. With termini counted, the CDR3 has 12 amino acids. This CDR3 is CSVGSGTDTRYF.

The chain recombines TRBV12-3 or TRBV12-4 with TRBJ2-1, with D possibly TRBD2 on 5 matching bases. Trimming left V 6 bases short and J 7 bases short, with 16 bases between. The CDR3 sequence is 14 residues long. CDR3 residues: CASSRGSHLNEQFF. The CDR3 DNA reads TGTGCCAGCAGCCGTGGGAGTCACCTTAATGAGCAGTTCTTC.

The chain is built from TRBV3-1 and TRBJ2-1, with 9 bases identical to TRBD2. The J segment lost 3 bases and the V segment lost 4 bases, leaving 10 bases of the junction unmatched. CDR1 and CDR2 (germline): LGHDT, YNNKEL (reference sequence). The CDR3 has 17 residues. In DNA form, the CDR3 reads TGTGCCAGCAGCCCCCGGGGTAGCGGGAGATGCTACAATGAGCAGTTCTTC. Amino acids: CASSPRGSGRCYNEQFF.